One sample yielded the 8 T cell receptor beta chains listed below, sequenced in a study of T cell changes during pregnancy in multiple sclerosis. Sequenced by immunoSEQ multiplex PCR; TCRdb stores in-frame clones only, minus some. This sample yields 35,000 to 45,000 clones, of which about 93% are seen a single time; about 0.45% belongs to the top ten. The sequencing used CD4+ T cells from peripheral blood mononuclear cells, collected in the third trimester of pregnancy. These receptors were taken from a female donor with multiple sclerosis, enrolled in a pregnancy study.

The V call is TRBV13, the J call TRBJ1-1; tentatively, D is TRBD1 (5 bases). This CDR3 comprises 14 residues. Germline assignment: CDR1 PRHDT and CDR2 FYEKMQ (reference sequence). V lost 3 bases and J 6 bases, leaving 14 bases between the germline ends. The CDR3 loop is CASSFGGGMPEAFF. The CDR3 DNA reads TGTGCCAGCAGCTTTGGGGGAGGAATGCCTGAAGCTTTCTTT.

The chain uses TRBV2 and TRBJ2-4, with a tentative D call TRBD2 (6 bases). The germline V gene encodes CDR1 SNHLY and CDR2 FYNNEI. Trimming took 5 bases from V and 0 from J, leaving 11 bases between them. The CDR3 consists of 15 residues. The CDR3 sequence is CASSPPGLAKNIQYF. The CDR3 DNA follows: TGTGCCAGCAGTCCGCCGGGACTAGCCAAAAACATTCAGTACTTC.

In this sample, this clone turned up a few times. The chain uses TRBV25-1 and TRBJ1-1; 10 nucleotides line up with TRBD1. The trim removed 5 bases at V and 5 bases at J, leaving 8 bases unmatched. CDR3 size: 15 residues. Germline loops: CDR1 MGHDK, CDR2 SYGVNS. CDR3 sequence (DNA): TGTGCCAGCAGTTCTCCGGGACAGGGGATAACTGAAGCTTTCTTT. It is translated as CASSSPGQGITEAFF.

The chain uses TRBV28 and TRBJ2-7; 9 nucleotides agree with TRBD1. The germline CDR1 and CDR2 sequences are MDHEN and SYDVKM. The length of the CDR3 is 18 residues. With 2 bases clipped from V and 0 bases from J, the junction kept 11 bases outside the gene matches. CDR3: CASSLIAQGAPRSYEQYF. The DNA for the CDR3 is TGTGCCAGCAGTTTAATAGCACAGGGGGCCCCTCGCTCCTACGAGCAGTACTTC. Full variable domain (outside the CDR3, taken from reference TRBV28 and TRBJ2-7): DVKVTQSSRYLVKRTGEKVFLECVQDMDHENMFWYRQDPGLGLRLIYFSYDVKMKEKGDIPEGYSVSREKKERFSLILESASTNQTSMYLCASSLIAQGAPRSYEQYFGPGTRLTVT.

In its sample, this clone was seen a few times. This chain connects TRBV6-1 to TRBJ1-5, with TRBD1 identical over 11 bases. Germline trimming cut 3 bases from V and 3 bases from J; bases unmatched to any gene: 7. CDR1 is MNHNS, CDR2 SASEGT, per germline. The CDR3 consists of 17 residues. CDR3 in amino acids: CASSDPGTGGYNQPQHF. CDR3 sequence (DNA): TGTGCCAGCAGTGACCCCGGGACAGGGGGGTACAATCAGCCCCAGCATTTT.

The rearrangement joins TRBV7-9 to TRBJ1-1; D gene ambiguous. The germline gives CDR1 SEHNR, CDR2 FQNEAQ (reference sequence). CDR3 length: 15 residues. Deletions cut 5 bases from V and 1 base from J, with 14 bases between. In DNA, the CDR3 is TGTGCCAGCAGCCCCCTCAGAGGTTCGAACACTGAAGCTTTCTTT. Translation: CASSPLRGSNTEAFF.

V and J are TRBV18 and TRBJ2-7; 15 bases align to TRBD2. V dropped 5 bases and J dropped 5; count of bases not matched to a gene: 10. The CDR3 extends over 17 amino acids. Germline CDR1 KGHSH, CDR2 LQKENI. The CDR3 reads CASSAWTSGRGLDEQYF. The CDR3 bases are TGTGCCAGCTCAGCCTGGACTAGCGGGAGGGGGCTAGACGAGCAGTACTTC.

The J gene is TRBJ2-5, the V gene TRBV19; 8 bases are shared with TRBD1. The CDR3 sequence is 16 residues long. Germline lookup yields CDR1 LNHDA and CDR2 SQIVND (reference sequence). Trimming at V came to 1 base and at J to 1 base, leaving 5 bases not matched to a gene. CDR3 protein: CASSIGSGQGQETQYF. In DNA form, the CDR3 reads TGTGCCAGTAGTATAGGATCCGGACAGGGCCAAGAGACCCAGTACTTC.